The rows below give T cell receptor beta chains drawn from one sample of a study of blood T cells in healthy people across ages. MiXCR, run by TCRdb on the 5' RACE reads, gives a single entry per CDR3 protein. This sample yields over 950,000 distinct CDR3 sequences, of which approximately 50% are seen a single time; about a fifth belongs to the top ten. The sequenced material came from blood. The receptors shown here come from a woman aged 55-70 years in good health. Both conserved end residues are part of each CDR3. D genes are given only for firm matches. Expanded clones get a size class; other rows say once, few or many, or leave the size out.

14 TRBJ2-3 TRBV12-3/TRBV12-4 few NA TGTGCCAGCAGGACAGGTTCTATCACAGATACGCAGTATTTT CASRTGSITDTQYF
14 TRBJ1-2 TRBV5-1 NA NA TGCGCCAGCAGCCCCCAACGAGGGGCGCATGGCTACACCTTC CASSPQRGAHGYTF
14 TRBJ1-2 TRBV5-1 NA NA TGCGCCAGCAGCGCAGAGAGAGGAGACTATGGCTACACCTTC CASSAERGDYGYTF
14 TRBJ2-3 TRBV20-1 NA NA TGCAGTGCTAGAGTACGGCTTAGCACAGATACGCAGTATTTT CSARVRLSTDTQYF
14 TRBJ2-7 TRBV12-3/TRBV12-4 few TRBD2 TGTGCCAGCAGCACCGGGACTAGCGGATTCGAGCAGTACTTC CASSTGTSGFEQYF
18 TRBJ1-5 TRBV12-3/TRBV12-4 NA TRBD1 TGTGCCAGCAGTTCAAATTTAGGACAGGGGGAGATTAATCAGCCCCAGCATTTT CASSSNLGQGEINQPQHF
16 TRBJ2-2 TRBV4-1 NA NA TGCGCCAGCAGCCAAGTAGGGCTGCCGAGTACCGGGGAGCTGTTTTTT CASSQVGLPSTGELFF
12 TRBJ1-1 TRBV3-1 NA NA TGTGCCAGCAGCCGCCCCGGCGGTGAAGCTTTCTTT CASSRPGGEAFF
17 TRBJ2-3 TRBV5-5 NA NA TGTGCCAGCAGCACTACCCCGGGGCCAGGGAGCACAGATACGCAGTATTTT CASSTTPGPGSTDTQYF
14 TRBJ2-5 TRBV5-4 NA TRBD2 TGTGCCAGCAGCTCAAAGCGGGGCCAAGAGACCCAGTACTTC CASSSKRGQETQYF
15 TRBJ2-3 TRBV5-1 many TRBD2 TGCGCCAGCAGCATTAGCGGGAGGGCCTTGGATACGCAGTATTTT CASSISGRALDTQYF
15 TRBJ2-3 TRBV11-2 NA TRBD2 TGTGCCAGCAGCGTGAGCGGGACTAGGGCAGATACGCAGTATTTT CASSVSGTRADTQYF
17 TRBJ2-3 TRBV4-1 few NA TGCGCCAGCAGCCAAGGGCCAGTAAGAGGGGTTCCAGATACGCAGTATTTT CASSQGPVRGVPDTQYF
15 TRBJ2-7 TRBV3-1 NA TRBD2 TGTGCCAGCAGCCAAGACGGCCTAGCGGGAGACGAGCAGTACTTC CASSQDGLAGDEQYF
15 TRBJ2-1 TRBV15 once NA TGTGCCACCAGCAGAGTACGGGGTAATTTTGATGAGCAGTTCTTC CATSRVRGNFDEQFF